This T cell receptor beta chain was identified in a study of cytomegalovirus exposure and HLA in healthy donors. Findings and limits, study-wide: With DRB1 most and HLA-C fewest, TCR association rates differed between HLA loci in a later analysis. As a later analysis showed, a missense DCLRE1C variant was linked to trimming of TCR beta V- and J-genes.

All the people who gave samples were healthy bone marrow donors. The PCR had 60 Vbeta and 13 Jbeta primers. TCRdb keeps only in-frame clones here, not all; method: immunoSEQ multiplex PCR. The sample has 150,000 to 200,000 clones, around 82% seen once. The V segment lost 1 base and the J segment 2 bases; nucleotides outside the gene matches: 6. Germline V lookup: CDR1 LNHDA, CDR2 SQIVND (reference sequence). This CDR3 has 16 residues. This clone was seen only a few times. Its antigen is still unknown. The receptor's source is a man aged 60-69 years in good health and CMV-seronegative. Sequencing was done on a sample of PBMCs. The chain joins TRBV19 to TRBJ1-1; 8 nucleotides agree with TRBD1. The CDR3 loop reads CASSIATTGANTEAFF. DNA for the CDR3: TGTGCCAGTAGTATAGCTACGACAGGGGCAAACACTGAAGCTTTCTTT.